Listed below are T cell receptor beta chains from one sample, sequenced in a study of shared clonotypes between healthy human individuals. Assay used: immunoSEQ multiplex PCR; TCRdb lists only in-frame clones, some missing. The sample lists about 2.4 million clones; 93% were seen once. The sample taken for sequencing was naive CD4+ T cells from PBMCs. Source of these receptors: a man between 18 and 35 years old in good health. Some clones in this sample may be carry-over from other donors' samples. CDR3s include the opening cysteine and the closing phenylalanine or tryptophan. A D gene is named only where the DNA matches it firmly. Size is stated for part of the rows, as once, few or many counts, or as a class when the clone is expanded.

TRBJ1-2	TRBV7-2	.	.	TGTGCCAGCAGCCAGGGGCAAGGCAGGTCGGCCTATGGCTACACCTTC	CASSQGQGRSAYGYTF
TRBJ2-5	TRBV18	.	TRBD2	TGTGCCAGCTCACCACAGACTAGCGGGCAAGAGACCCAGTACTTC	CASSPQTSGQETQYF
TRBJ2-4	TRBV6-5	.	.	TGTGCCAGCAGGGGGTTAGGCAAAAACATTCAGTACTTC	CASRGLGKNIQYF
TRBJ2-4	TRBV5-1	.	TRBD1	TGCGCCAGCAGCGAAACCCCCGGGACAGGGGGAAACATTCAGTACTTC	CASSETPGTGGNIQYF
TRBJ2-3	TRBV6-1	.	.	TGTGCCAGCAGTGAGGGCAGCACAGATACGCAGTATTTT	CASSEGSTDTQYF
TRBJ2-7	TRBV2	.	TRBD2	TGTGCCAGCAGTGAGCGGGGGGAGTGGTACGAGCAGTACTTC	CASSERGEWYEQYF
TRBJ2-1	TRBV5-1	.	TRBD1	TGCGCCAGCAGCTTCACCGGGACAGGGGGCGATGAGCAGTTCTTC	CASSFTGTGGDEQFF
TRBJ1-5	TRBV5-4	.	.	TGTGCCAGCAGCTCCTGGGGGGCCGATCAGCCCCAGCATTTT	CASSSWGADQPQHF
TRBJ1-1	TRBV29-1	.	.	TGCAGCGTTGAAGATCAGCAGCCCTATGGGGTAGCTTTCTTT	CSVEDQQPYGVAFF
TRBJ2-1	TRBV5-1	.	.	TGCGCCAGCAGCTTGATGTTTGGAGTCAATGAGCAGTTCTTC	CASSLMFGVNEQFF
TRBJ1-4	TRBV6-1	.	.	TGTGCCAGCGAGCGTGCGACAGGAGCGTTTGAAAAACTGTTTTTT	CASERATGAFEKLFF
TRBJ2-7	TRBV7-9	.	TRBD2	TGTGCCAGCAGCTTACCGATGGACAGCAGCGGGGGGGAATCCTACGAGCAGTACTTC	CASSLPMDSSGGESYEQYF
TRBJ1-1	TRBV18	.	.	TGTGCCAGCCGAGGGACACAGAACACTGAAGCTTTCTTT	CASRGTQNTEAFF
TRBJ2-7	TRBV7-9	.	.	TGTGCCAGCAGCGCTGCCGGTTACGAGCAGTACTTC	CASSAAGYEQYF
TRBJ2-3	TRBV19	.	TRBD2	TGTGCCAGTAGATCGGGACTAGCGGGAGGCCGTGGGTTAGATACGCAGTATTTT	CASRSGLAGGRGLDTQYF
TRBJ2-2	TRBV7-3	once	.	TGTGCCAGCAGCTTAATTGGCGGGGAGCTGTTTTTT	CASSLIGGELFF
TRBJ1-1	TRBV30	.	.	TGTGCCTGGAGCCCAGGGCTCGGCACTGAAGCTTTCTTT	CAWSPGLGTEAFF
TRBJ2-3	TRBV7-3	.	TRBD2	TGTGCCAGCAGCATAGGCAGCGGGAGGTTAGATACGCAGTATTTT	CASSIGSGRLDTQYF
TRBJ2-2	TRBV4-3	.	.	TGCGCCAGCAGCCAAGAGGGGTGGGTCGGGGAGCTGTTTTTT	CASSQEGWVGELFF
TRBJ2-7	TRBV28	once	TRBD1	TGTGCCAGCAGTTTACCCTCAGAGGGGGCTTACGAGCAGTACTTC	CASSLPSEGAYEQYF
TRBJ1-1	TRBV27	.	TRBD1	TGTGCCAGCAGAGCCGGGACAGGGGGCTATAAAGCTTTCTTT	CASRAGTGGYKAFF
TRBJ2-2	TRBV4-1	.	.	TGCGCCAGCAGCCAGGAAAGCGCCTCGGGGACCGGGGAGCTGTTTTTT	CASSQESASGTGELFF
TRBJ2-5	TRBV28	once	.	TGTGCCAGCAGTTTCCCGGCATCGGACCAAGAGACCCAGTACTTC	CASSFPASDQETQYF
TRBJ1-2	TRBV6-1	.	TRBD1	TGTGCCGGTAGGACAGGGGAAGATGGCTACACCTTC	CAGRTGEDGYTF
TRBJ2-7	TRBV14	.	.	TGTGCCAGCAGCCAAGATCTGGGGCGAGAGCAGTACTTC	CASSQDLGREQYF
TRBJ1-3	TRBV27	.	.	TGTGCCAGCAGTTACAGGGTCCCTGGAAACACCATATATTTT	CASSYRVPGNTIYF
TRBJ2-7	TRBV18	.	TRBD2	TGTGCCAGCTCAAGGACTAGCGGCGCTTACGAGCAGTACTTC	CASSRTSGAYEQYF